This T cell receptor beta chain derives from a study of regulatory T cells in long-lasting Graves disease. General study findings and limits: Newly diagnosed Graves' patients exceeded persistent ones in TCR diversity. Persistent cases favored TRBV28, TRBJ1-2 and TRBJ2-5.

This clonotype showed up just a few times. No antigen is known for it. A clone one base away is much larger, so this may be a read error. The CDR3 extends over 12 amino acids. Germline CDR1 SQVTM, CDR2 ANQGSEA. iRepertoire HTBI primers and Arm-PCR of CDR3 regions built TCR beta libraries. TCRdb re-derived calls from the multiplex PCR reads in MiXCR, one entry per CDR3 protein. The sample has under 250,000 distinct CDR3 sequences; around 21% are singletons. Time point noted: newly diagnosed GD, antithyroid drugs for less than 3 months. TCR sequences were obtained from RNA taken from PBMCs. Staff took around 9 milliliters of peripheral blood and put it into EDTA tubes.

The sequences come from peripheral blood mononuclear cells (PBMCs), collected at new diagnosis, from a patient treated with antithyroid drugs. The clonotype was recovered from a female donor with Graves disease. This chain uses TRBV29-1 with TRBJ2-1, with D uncertain. The CDR3 DNA reads TGCAACGCCCATTACCTCTACAATGAGCAGTTCTTC. Protein sequence: CNAHYLYNEQFF.